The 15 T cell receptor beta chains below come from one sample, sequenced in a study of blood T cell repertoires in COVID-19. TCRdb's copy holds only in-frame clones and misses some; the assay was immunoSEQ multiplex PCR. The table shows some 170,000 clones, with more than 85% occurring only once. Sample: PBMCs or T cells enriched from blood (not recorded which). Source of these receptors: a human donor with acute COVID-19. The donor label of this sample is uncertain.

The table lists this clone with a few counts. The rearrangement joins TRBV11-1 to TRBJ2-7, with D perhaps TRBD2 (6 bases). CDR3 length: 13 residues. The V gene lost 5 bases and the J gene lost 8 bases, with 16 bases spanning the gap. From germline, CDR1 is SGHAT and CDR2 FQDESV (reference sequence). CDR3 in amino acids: CASSPTGRTKQYF. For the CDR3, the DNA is TGTGCCAGCAGCCCGACGGGGAGGACGAAGCAGTACTTC.

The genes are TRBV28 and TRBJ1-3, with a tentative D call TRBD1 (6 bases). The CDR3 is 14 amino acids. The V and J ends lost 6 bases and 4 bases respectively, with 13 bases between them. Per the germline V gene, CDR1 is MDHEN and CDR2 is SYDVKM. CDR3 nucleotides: TGTGCCAGCAGCACCTTTGGGGGCGGAAACACCATATATTTT. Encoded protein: CASSTFGGGNTIYF.

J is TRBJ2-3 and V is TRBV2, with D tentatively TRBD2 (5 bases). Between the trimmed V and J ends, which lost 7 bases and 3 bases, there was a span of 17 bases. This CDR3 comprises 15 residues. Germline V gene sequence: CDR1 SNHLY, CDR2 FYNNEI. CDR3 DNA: TGTGCCAGCACGAGGACTGGAACCGGGACAGATACGCAGTATTTT. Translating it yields CASTRTGTGTDTQYF.

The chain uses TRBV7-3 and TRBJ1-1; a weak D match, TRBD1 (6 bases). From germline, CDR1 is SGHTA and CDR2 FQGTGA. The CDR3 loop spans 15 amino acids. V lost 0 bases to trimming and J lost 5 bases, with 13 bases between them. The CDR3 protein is CASSLTGASRTEAFF. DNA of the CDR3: TGTGCCAGCAGCTTAACGGGGGCGAGTCGGACTGAAGCTTTCTTT. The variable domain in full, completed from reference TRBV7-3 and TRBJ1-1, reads GAGVSQTPSNKVTEKGKYVELRCDPISGHTALYWYRQSLGQGPEFLIYFQGTGAADDSGLPNDRFFAVRPEGSVSTLKIQRTERGDSAVYLCASSLTGASRTEAFFGQGTRLTVV.

The CDR3 protein is CASSLESAQLNTEAFF. In DNA form, the CDR3 reads TGTGCCAGCAGCTTAGAGAGCGCGCAGCTGAACACTGAAGCTTTCTTT. This chain connects TRBV7-2 to TRBJ1-1; D is ambiguous. Germline V gene lookup returns CDR1 SGHTA and CDR2 FQGNSA. Between the trimmed V and J ends, which lost 1 base and 0 bases, there was a span of 12 bases. The CDR3 runs to 16 residues.

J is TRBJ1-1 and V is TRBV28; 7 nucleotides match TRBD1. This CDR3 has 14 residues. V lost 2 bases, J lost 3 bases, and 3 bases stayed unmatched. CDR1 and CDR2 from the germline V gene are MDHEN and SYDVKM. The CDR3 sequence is CASSLPDRDTEAFF. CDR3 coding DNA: TGTGCCAGCAGTTTACCCGACAGGGACACTGAAGCTTTCTTT.

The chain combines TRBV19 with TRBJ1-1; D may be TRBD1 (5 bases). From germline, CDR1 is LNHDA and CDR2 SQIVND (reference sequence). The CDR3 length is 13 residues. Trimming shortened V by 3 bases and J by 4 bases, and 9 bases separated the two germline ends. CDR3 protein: CASSMMGGTEAFF. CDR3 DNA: TGTGCCAGTAGTATGATGGGGGGCACTGAAGCTTTCTTT.

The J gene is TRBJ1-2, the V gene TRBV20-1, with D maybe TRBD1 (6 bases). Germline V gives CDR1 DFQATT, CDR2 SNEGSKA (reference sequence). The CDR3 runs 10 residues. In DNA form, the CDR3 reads TGCAGGGGGGCCGGGGATGGCTACACCTTC. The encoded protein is CRGAGDGYTF.

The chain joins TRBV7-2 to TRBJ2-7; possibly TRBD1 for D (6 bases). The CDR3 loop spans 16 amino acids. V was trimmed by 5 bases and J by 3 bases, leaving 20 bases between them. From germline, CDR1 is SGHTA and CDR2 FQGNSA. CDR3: CASSQKPRTEHYEQYF. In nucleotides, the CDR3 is TGTGCCAGCAGCCAAAAACCAAGGACAGAGCACTACGAGCAGTACTTC.

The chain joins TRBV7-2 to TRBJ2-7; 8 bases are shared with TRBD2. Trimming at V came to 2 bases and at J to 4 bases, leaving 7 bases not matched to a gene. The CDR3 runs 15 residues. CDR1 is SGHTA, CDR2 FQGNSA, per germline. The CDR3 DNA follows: TGTGCCAGCAGCTTATCCGGGGGGGCAGGGTACGAGCAGTACTTC. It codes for CASSLSGGAGYEQYF.

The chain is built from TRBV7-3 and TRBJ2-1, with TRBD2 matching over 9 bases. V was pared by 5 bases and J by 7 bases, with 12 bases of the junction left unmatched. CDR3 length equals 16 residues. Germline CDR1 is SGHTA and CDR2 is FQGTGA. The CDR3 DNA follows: TGTGCCAGCAGCGTTAATAGCGGGGGCGAAGGTAATGAGCAGTTCTTC. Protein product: CASSVNSGGEGNEQFF.

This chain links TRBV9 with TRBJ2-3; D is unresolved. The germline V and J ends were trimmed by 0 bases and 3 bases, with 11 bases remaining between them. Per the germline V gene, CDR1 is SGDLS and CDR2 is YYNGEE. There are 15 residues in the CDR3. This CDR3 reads CASSVGLVETDTQYF. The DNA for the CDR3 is TGTGCCAGCAGCGTAGGGCTGGTGGAGACAGATACGCAGTATTTT.

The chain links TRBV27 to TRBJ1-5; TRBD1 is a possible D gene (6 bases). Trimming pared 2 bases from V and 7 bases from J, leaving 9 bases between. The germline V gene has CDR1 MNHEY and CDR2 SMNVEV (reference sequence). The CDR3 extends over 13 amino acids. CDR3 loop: CASSLGRGQPQHF. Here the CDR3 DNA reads TGTGCCAGCAGTTTAGGCAGGGGACAGCCCCAGCATTTT.

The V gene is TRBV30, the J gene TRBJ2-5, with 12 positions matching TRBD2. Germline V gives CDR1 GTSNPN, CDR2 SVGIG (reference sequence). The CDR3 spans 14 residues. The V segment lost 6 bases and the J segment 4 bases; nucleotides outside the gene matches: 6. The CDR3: CACILAGGGETQYF. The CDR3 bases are TGTGCCTGTATACTAGCGGGGGGTGGAGAGACCCAGTACTTC. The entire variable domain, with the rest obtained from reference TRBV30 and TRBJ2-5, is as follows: SQTIHQWPATLVQPVGSPLSLECTVEGTSNPNLYWYRQAAGRGLQLLFYSVGIGQISSEVPQNLSASRPQDRQFILSSKKLLLSDSGFYLCACILAGGGETQYFGPGTRLLVL.

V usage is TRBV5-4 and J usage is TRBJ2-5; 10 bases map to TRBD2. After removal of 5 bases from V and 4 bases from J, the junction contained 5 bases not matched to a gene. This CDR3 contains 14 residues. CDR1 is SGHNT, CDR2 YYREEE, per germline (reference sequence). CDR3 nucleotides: TGTGCCAGCAGTCCCCGGACTAGCGGAGAGACCCAGTACTTC. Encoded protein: CASSPRTSGETQYF. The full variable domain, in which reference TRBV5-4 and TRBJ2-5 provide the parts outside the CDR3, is ETGVTQSPTHLIKTRGQQVTLRCSSQSGHNTVSWYQQALGQGPQFIFQYYREEENGRGNFPPRFSGLQFPNYSSELNVNALELDDSALYLCASSPRTSGETQYFGPGTRLLVL.